The 28 T cell receptor beta chains given below trace back to one sample, sequenced in a study of OX40 agonist ivuxolimab in advanced cancers. Sequencing was performed with immunoSEQ multiplex PCR; in TCRdb, only in-frame clones are kept and a portion is missing. This repertoire shows approximately 25,000 clones, 85% found once; its top ten account for 48%. Sequences were derived from CD4+ or CD8+ T cells sorted from blood, sampled in a trial of the OX40 agonist ivuxolimab. The source is an adult with an advanced solid tumor such as melanoma, head and neck, liver or kidney cancer.

This clone was seen just once. The CDR3 loop is CASSSGTTYSNQPQHF. DNA of the CDR3: TGTGCCAGCAGTTCTGGGACAACTTATAGCAATCAGCCCCAGCATTTT. The chain carries TRBV28 and TRBJ1-5, with D possibly being TRBD1 (6 bases). The germline CDR1 and CDR2 sequences are MDHEN and SYDVKM. V lost 4 bases and J 0 bases, leaving 13 bases between the germline ends. This CDR3 region has 16 residues.

The CDR3 spells CASTPVGDYTAKNIQYF. The CDR3 DNA is TGTGCCAGTACCCCAGTAGGGGATTATACGGCCAAAAACATTCAGTACTTC. This sequence joins TRBV19 and TRBJ2-4; D is perhaps TRBD1 (5 bases). CDR1 is LNHDA, CDR2 SQIVND, per germline (reference sequence). V lost 7 bases, J lost 1 base, and 20 bases lay in between. CDR3 length equals 17 residues.

This chain uses TRBV9 with TRBJ2-5; a weak D match, TRBD1 (5 bases). This CDR3 is 16 amino acids long. V gave up 0 bases and J gave up 5 bases, with 17 bases separating them. Per the germline V gene, CDR1 is SGDLS and CDR2 is YYNGEE. DNA of the CDR3: TGTGCCAGCAGCGTAGCAGCAGGGTTATCTGCGGAGACCCAGTACTTC. Its protein is CASSVAAGLSAETQYF.

This clone showed up just a few times. The chain couples TRBV19 to TRBJ2-3; D possibly uses TRBD1 or TRBD2 (5 bases each). Germline lookup yields CDR1 LNHDA and CDR2 SQIVND (reference sequence). CDR3 length equals 15 residues. Deletions cut 6 bases from V and 2 bases from J, with 15 bases between. In DNA, the CDR3 is TGTGCCAGTAGGGGCTGGGACCGACCCACAGATACGCAGTATTTT. This sequence encodes CASRGWDRPTDTQYF.

V usage is TRBV2 and J usage is TRBJ2-5; D is unresolved. The germline V gene has CDR1 SNHLY and CDR2 FYNNEI. The length of the CDR3 is 11 residues. The V end was cut by 8 bases, the J end by 8 bases, with 12 bases between. The CDR3 reads CASPRAGTQYF. The CDR3 region has the DNA TGTGCCAGCCCACGCGCAGGAACCCAGTACTTC.

This rearrangement joins TRBV6-5 to TRBJ2-2, with D possibly being TRBD2 (5 bases). Germline V gene data show CDR1 as MNHEY and CDR2 as SVGAGI. The CDR3 length is 14 residues. V shed 2 bases and J shed 4 bases, with 8 bases lying between them. In nucleotides, the CDR3 is TGTGCCAGCAGTTACCGGACTTTCACCGGGGAGCTGTTTTTT. Translation gives CASSYRTFTGELFF.

The J gene is TRBJ1-1, the V gene TRBV7-2; 9 bases map to TRBD1. Looked up from germline, CDR1 is SGHTA and CDR2 is FQGNSA. V gave up 5 bases and J gave up 3 bases; unmatched junction bases: 10. The CDR3 is 16 residues long. DNA of the CDR3: TGTGCCAGCAGCCTAAGCCTCGGGACAGGGTACACTGAAGCTTTCTTT. It codes for CASSLSLGTGYTEAFF.

V usage is TRBV19 and J usage is TRBJ1-5, with TRBD1 identical over 7 bases. Looked up from germline, CDR1 is LNHDA and CDR2 is SQIVND (reference sequence). J gave up 9 bases and V 7 bases, and 12 bases lay outside the gene matches. The CDR3 runs to 14 residues. The CDR3 region is CASTLRDSFPPQHF. CDR3 coding DNA: TGTGCCAGTACCCTCCGGGACAGCTTTCCGCCCCAGCATTTT.

The chain has TRBV27 and TRBJ2-3; a possible D gene is TRBD2 (5 bases). CDR3 size: 13 residues. Trimming took 5 bases from V and 4 from J, leaving 10 bases between them. Germline CDR1 and CDR2: MNHEY and SMNVEV (reference sequence). CDR3 DNA: TGTGCCAGCAGTGAGTATAGCGCAGATACGCAGTATTTT. Protein: CASSEYSADTQYF.

The chain couples TRBV5-4 to TRBJ1-2; 8 bases are shared with TRBD1. Germline CDR1 is SGHNT and CDR2 is YYREEE (reference sequence). The CDR3 extends over 15 amino acids. Losses at the gene ends were 4 bases for V and 6 bases for J; bases not matched to a gene: 11. Here the CDR3 reads CASSPPQGAADGYTF. For the CDR3, the DNA is TGTGCCAGCAGCCCTCCCCAGGGGGCTGCGGATGGCTACACCTTC.

The V gene is TRBV5-1, the J gene TRBJ1-4, with 10 bases that match TRBD1. The CDR3 is 16 residues long. The V gene's germline CDR1 is SGHRS and CDR2 YFSETQ. The junction had 11 bases not matched to a gene; V was cut back by 4 bases and J by 8 bases. CDR3 coding DNA: TGCGCCAGCAGCCCCGGGACAGGGGACCCGGGCGAAAAACTGTTTTTT. It yields the protein CASSPGTGDPGEKLFF.

The chain joins TRBV6-1 to TRBJ2-7; D is ambiguous. Germline V gene sequence: CDR1 MNHNS, CDR2 SASEGT. The CDR3 sequence is 11 residues long. Trimming removed 10 bases from V and 3 bases from J, with 10 bases in between. CDR3 DNA sequence: TGTGCCACCTTGGACGTCTACGAGCAGTACTTC. It encodes CATLDVYEQYF.

V is TRBV27 and J is TRBJ2-7, with D unclear. The CDR3 contains 17 residues. Germline CDR1 MNHEY, CDR2 SMNVEV (reference sequence). V was trimmed by 6 bases and J by 3 bases, leaving 24 bases between them. DNA of the CDR3: TGTGCCAGCAGCCCCACCCCTCGGTTAGGGATCCGCTACGAGCAGTACTTC. Translated, it gives CASSPTPRLGIRYEQYF.

This clone is a singleton in its sample. V is TRBV7-3 and J is TRBJ1-1; 9 positions agree with TRBD1. V shed 7 bases, J shed 0 bases, and the junction held 9 bases outside the gene matches. Germline V CDR1 and CDR2: SGHTA, FQGTGA. The CDR3 consists of 16 residues. The CDR3 DNA reads as TGTGCCAGCAAAATGACAGGGGGAAGATTGAACACTGAAGCTTTCTTT. It translates to CASKMTGGRLNTEAFF.

The chain combines TRBV28 with TRBJ2-4; tentative D call: TRBD1 (6 bases). There are 14 residues in the CDR3. Trimming left V 2 bases short and J 8 bases short, with 13 bases between. Germline lookup yields CDR1 MDHEN and CDR2 SYDVKM. The CDR3 reads CASSLTGNLDIQYF. The CDR3 bases are TGTGCCAGCAGTTTAACAGGGAACCTGGACATTCAGTACTTC.

V usage is TRBV7-9 and J usage is TRBJ1-1; D unclear. Germline V gives CDR1 SEHNR, CDR2 FQNEAQ (reference sequence). V gave up 7 bases and J gave up 5 bases, with 23 bases separating them. The CDR3 covers 16 residues. The CDR3 here is CASIPLGEGKSTEAFF. For the CDR3, the DNA is TGTGCCAGCATCCCCCTCGGTGAAGGGAAGAGTACTGAAGCTTTCTTT.

The CDR3 nucleotides are TGTGCCAGCAGCCATAGCGGGGGGGCTCTCTCCTACGAGCAGTACTTC. Amino acid sequence: CASSHSGGALSYEQYF. J is TRBJ2-5 and V is TRBV7-9; 11 nucleotides align to TRBD2. The J call is uncertain, as TRBJ2-7 better fits the DNA end. The CDR3 sequence is 16 residues long. Germline CDR1 and CDR2: SEHNR and FQNEAQ (reference sequence).

The rearrangement links TRBV5-4 to TRBJ2-7; D is ambiguous. CDR1 and CDR2 (germline): SGHNT, YYREEE (reference sequence). V was cut by 3 bases and J by 1 base, with 8 bases left in between. CDR3 length equals 13 residues. In DNA, the CDR3 is TGTGCCAGCAGCTCGGTCCTGTCCTACGAGCAGTACTTC. Translation gives CASSSVLSYEQYF.

This rearrangement joins TRBV9 to TRBJ2-7; TRBD1 or TRBD2 may be the D gene (5 bases each). The V end lost 0 bases, the J end lost 0 bases, and 10 bases lay between the germline ends. The germline CDR1 and CDR2 sequences are SGDLS and YYNGEE. The CDR3 runs to 15 residues. In nucleotides, the CDR3 is TGTGCCAGCAGCGTAGTGCCAGGGAGCTCCTACGAGCAGTACTTC. Translating gives CASSVVPGSSYEQYF.

V and J are TRBV6-1 and TRBJ2-5; D unresolved. The DNA end lines up better with TRBJ2-7; the J call may be wrong. The CDR3 totals 14 residues. From germline, CDR1 is MNHNS and CDR2 SASEGT. CDR3 sequence reads: CASSEAGIFYEQYF. The CDR3, as DNA: TGTGCCAGCAGTGAAGCAGGGATTTTTTACGAGCAGTACTTC.

The gene calls are TRBV10-1 and TRBJ1-1; D is perhaps TRBD1 (6 bases). V gave up 5 bases and J gave up 1 base, with 8 bases separating them. This CDR3 comprises 13 residues. Germline loops: CDR1 WNHNN, CDR2 SYGVQD (reference sequence). The CDR3 loop is CASSLTGNTEAFF. CDR3 coding DNA: TGCGCCAGCAGTTTGACAGGGAACACTGAAGCTTTCTTT.

V usage is TRBV6-1 and J usage is TRBJ1-5; 7 nucleotides agree with TRBD1. There are 15 residues in the CDR3. Germline V gives CDR1 MNHNS, CDR2 SASEGT. The ends lost 2 bases at V and 2 bases at J; junction bases unmatched: 3. The CDR3 bases are TGTGCCAGCAGTGAATGGACAGGTCGCAATCAGCCCCAGCATTTT. Amino acids: CASSEWTGRNQPQHF.

The chain employs TRBV30 and TRBJ2-7, with no clear D. The CDR3 spans 11 residues. CDR1 is GTSNPN and CDR2 is SVGIG in the germline V gene (reference sequence). The ends were cut back, 5 bases at V and 7 bases at J, with 12 bases in the middle. CDR3 sequence: CAWAWEGEQYF. In DNA form, the CDR3 reads TGTGCCTGGGCATGGGAAGGTGAGCAGTACTTC.

The CDR3 coding sequence is TGTGCCAGCAGCCCTTCGGGTCCTTCCTACGAGCAGTACTTC. Protein: CASSPSGPSYEQYF. The V and J genes are TRBV27 and TRBJ2-7; no clear D gene. The CDR3 runs 14 residues. The germline gives CDR1 MNHEY, CDR2 SMNVEV (reference sequence). V lost 6 bases and J lost 1, with 13 bases in between.

This chain links TRBV9 with TRBJ2-3, with D uncertain. Per germline, CDR1 SGDLS and CDR2 YYNGEE. The germline V and J ends were trimmed by 2 bases and 0 bases, with 16 bases remaining between them. The length of the CDR3 is 17 residues. The CDR3 spells CASSVRRGETSTDTQYF. The CDR3 DNA sequence: TGTGCCAGCAGCGTCAGGCGTGGGGAAACTAGCACAGATACGCAGTATTTT. Full variable domain (outside the CDR3, taken from reference TRBV9 and TRBJ2-3): DSGVTQTPKHLITATGQRVTLRCSPRSGDLSVYWYQQSLDQGLQFLIQYYNGEERAKGNILERFSAQQFPDLHSELNLSSLELGDSALYFCASSVRRGETSTDTQYFGPGTRLTVL.

V gene TRBV7-9 combines with J gene TRBJ1-1, with TRBD1 matching over 7 bases. CDR1 is SEHNR and CDR2 is FQNEAQ in the germline V gene (reference sequence). The trim removed 5 bases at V and 1 base at J, leaving 10 bases unmatched. This CDR3 spans 16 amino acids. This CDR3 is CASSTQGRGPNTEAFF. The CDR3 bases are TGTGCCAGCAGCACCCAGGGAAGGGGGCCGAACACTGAAGCTTTCTTT. The whole variable domain, filled in from reference TRBV7-9 and TRBJ1-1, reads DTGVSQNPRHKITKRGQNVTFRCDPISEHNRLYWYRQTLGQGPEFLTYFQNEAQLEKSRLLSDRFSAERPKGSFSTLEIQRTEQGDSAMYLCASSTQGRGPNTEAFFGQGTRLTVV.

This clone was detected once. The chain combines TRBV25-1 with TRBJ1-1; D remains unclear. V gave up 5 bases and J gave up 0 bases, with 4 bases separating them. CDR1 is MGHDK and CDR2 is SYGVNS in the germline V gene. The CDR3 is made up of 12 amino acids. The CDR3 here is CASSWVNTEAFF. The DNA for the CDR3 is TGTGCCAGCAGTTGGGTGAACACTGAAGCTTTCTTT.

This clone was seen only once. The chain employs TRBV6-5 and TRBJ2-3, with D unclear. Germline V gives CDR1 MNHEY, CDR2 SVGAGI. The CDR3 length is 14 residues. V was cut by 6 bases and J by 1 base, with 11 bases left in between. The CDR3 DNA reads as TGTGCCAGCAGCGACGGTGGACGCACAGATACGCAGTATTTT. Residues: CASSDGGRTDTQYF.